This T cell receptor beta chain appears in the sequencing data of a study of human thymus T cells. General study points: Blood and thymic repertoires both appeared biased in V and J gene usage. Related research has reported that thymic repertoires overlap highly among unrelated individuals.

Resections from corrective heart surgery supplied the thymus tissue. Healthy Finnish infants having corrective surgery for congenital heart defects served as donors. This table comes from immunoSEQ multiplex PCR, and its TCRdb copy is limited to in-frame clones, with some not included. Seen here are some 78,000 clones, around 96% observed once, and the top ten hold 0.031%. V shed 5 bases and J 4 bases; nucleotides not matched to a gene: 7. The CDR3 totals 14 residues. Germline V gene lookup returns CDR1 MDHEN and CDR2 SYDVKM. For this clone: As yet, its antigen is unknown.

The J gene is TRBJ2-5, the V gene TRBV28; 7 bases align to TRBD1. Sequencing was done on a sample of thymus tissue. The sequence derives from a boy younger than two with a congenital heart defect but otherwise immunologically healthy. CDR3 in DNA: TGTGCCAGCAGTCCAAGACAGGGTTCAGAGACCCAGTACTTC. Its translation: CASSPRQGSETQYF. Full variable domain (rest looked up from reference TRBV28 and TRBJ2-5): DVKVTQSSRYLVKRTGEKVFLECVQDMDHENMFWYRQDPGLGLRLIYFSYDVKMKEKGDIPEGYSVSREKKERFSLILESASTNQTSMYLCASSPRQGSETQYFGPGTRLLVL.